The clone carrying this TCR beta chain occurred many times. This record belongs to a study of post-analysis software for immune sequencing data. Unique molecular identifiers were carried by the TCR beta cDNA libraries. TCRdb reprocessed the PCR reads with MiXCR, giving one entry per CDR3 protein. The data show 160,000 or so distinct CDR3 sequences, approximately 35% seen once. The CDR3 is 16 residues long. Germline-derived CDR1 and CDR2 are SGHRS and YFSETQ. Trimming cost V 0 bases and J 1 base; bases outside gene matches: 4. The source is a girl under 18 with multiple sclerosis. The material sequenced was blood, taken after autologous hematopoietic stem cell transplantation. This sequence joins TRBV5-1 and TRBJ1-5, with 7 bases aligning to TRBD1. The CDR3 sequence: CASSLGSGGSNQPQHF. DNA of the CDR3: TGCGCCAGCAGCTTGGGGTCAGGGGGGAGCAATCAGCCCCAGCATTTT.